This passage covers 20 T cell receptor beta chains from one sample sequenced in a study of T cell changes during pregnancy in multiple sclerosis. Measured with immunoSEQ multiplex PCR; TCRdb has only the in-frame clones, and not every one. The sample carries 12,000 to 15,000 clones, just over 90% recorded once. The sequencing used peripheral blood, collected in the second trimester of pregnancy. Receptor source: a female donor in good health, enrolled as a control in a pregnancy study.

The rearrangement links TRBV7-6 to TRBJ1-2; no reliable D call. The V and J ends lost 5 bases and 2 bases respectively, with 12 bases between them. Germline V gives CDR1 SGHVS, CDR2 FNYEAQ. This CDR3 has 14 residues. CDR3 residues: CASSPVPGNYGYTF. The CDR3 coding sequence is TGTGCCAGCAGCCCGGTGCCGGGGAACTATGGCTACACCTTC.

The CDR3 loop is CASRSGTVLYEQYF. CDR3 in DNA: TGTGCCAGCAGATCCGGGACAGTACTCTACGAGCAGTACTTC. This sequence joins TRBV6-5 and TRBJ2-7, with TRBD1 matching 7 bases. Germline V CDR1 and CDR2: MNHEY, SVGAGI. CDR3 length: 14 residues. V lost 6 bases and J lost 3; bases outside the gene matches: 8.

This sequence joins TRBV18 and TRBJ2-5; 7 positions match TRBD2. V trimming: 3 bases; J trimming: 5 bases; junction bases outside the gene matches: 3. In germline, CDR1 is KGHSH, CDR2 LQKENI. The CDR3 runs to 13 residues. CDR3 coding DNA: TGTGCCAGCTCACCCCTGGGAGGGGAGACCCAGTACTTC. Protein product: CASSPLGGETQYF.

J is TRBJ2-2 and V is TRBV4-2, with D maybe TRBD2 (5 bases). V lost 0 bases to trimming and J lost 6 bases, with 14 bases between them. CDR3 size: 16 residues. In germline, CDR1 is LGHNA, CDR2 YNFKEQ. The CDR3 coding sequence is TGTGCCAGCAGCCAAGAAGCGGATACTATGGCCGGGGAGCTGTTTTTT. Its translation: CASSQEADTMAGELFF.

This clone was observed once. This chain links TRBV11-2 with TRBJ2-3, with D hard to call. Trimming shortened V by 1 base and J by 1 base, and 3 bases separated the two germline ends. Germline V gene sequence: CDR1 SGHAT, CDR2 FQNNGV. This CDR3 is 13 amino acids long. The CDR3 protein is CASSLGGTDTQYF. The CDR3 nucleotides are TGTGCCAGCAGCTTAGGAGGCACAGATACGCAGTATTTT.

The genes are TRBV10-3 and TRBJ1-3; possibly TRBD1 for D (5 bases). The CDR3 extends over 15 amino acids. CDR1 and CDR2 from the germline V gene are ENHRY and SYGVKD. V was trimmed by 3 bases and J by 2 bases, leaving 11 bases between them. In DNA, the CDR3 is TGTGCCATCAGTGACGGGGGATACCCTGGAAACACCATATATTTT. Translation: CAISDGGYPGNTIYF.

The CDR3 region is CASSYREDRAVNGYTF. The CDR3 DNA follows: TGTGCCAGCAGCTACCGGGAAGACAGGGCGGTGAATGGCTACACCTTC. V and J are TRBV7-9 and TRBJ1-2, with 7 bases lining up with TRBD1. This CDR3 spans 16 amino acids. J gave up 6 bases and V 4 bases, and 14 bases lay outside the gene matches. CDR1 SEHNR and CDR2 FQNEAQ come from the germline V gene (reference sequence).

The chain employs TRBV29-1 and TRBJ1-1; D is unresolved. V dropped 5 bases and J dropped 11 bases, with 18 bases sitting between them. The germline CDR1 and CDR2 sequences are SQVTM and ANQGSEA. This CDR3 spans 12 amino acids. The CDR3 spells CSVYLRSGYAFF. CDR3 DNA: TGCAGCGTTTACTTGCGAAGCGGCTATGCTTTCTTT.

The J gene is TRBJ2-7, the V gene TRBV5-1; a possible D gene is TRBD2 (6 bases). This CDR3 is built from 15 residues. Germline V gene sequence: CDR1 SGHRS, CDR2 YFSETQ. Deletions cut 0 bases from V and 1 base from J, with 11 bases between. As DNA, the CDR3 is TGCGCCAGCAGCTTGGGGTTTGGGGGGTCCTACGAGCAGTACTTC. It is translated as CASSLGFGGSYEQYF.

As to this clone: An end of the junction differs from the germline gene, which may be a read error. This chain connects TRBV6-6 to TRBJ1-1; 7 bases agree with TRBD1. This CDR3 is 13 amino acids long. Looked up from germline, CDR1 is MNHNY and CDR2 is SVGAGI (reference sequence). The CDR3 region is CASTYGPHRGAFF. In DNA, the CDR3 is TGTGCCAGCACTTACGGCCCACACAGGGGAGCTTTCTTT.

This clone has more than one count but fewer than ten. CDR3 in amino acids: CAISEIGTEGYTF. CDR3 coding DNA: TGTGCCATCAGCGAGATCGGGACAGAAGGCTACACCTTC. The chain has TRBV10-3 and TRBJ1-2; 7 bases are shared with TRBD1. The trim removed 6 bases at V and 8 bases at J, leaving 9 bases unmatched. Germline V gene sequence: CDR1 ENHRY, CDR2 SYGVKD. The CDR3 covers 13 residues.

This chain uses TRBV9 with TRBJ2-3, with 9 nucleotides matching TRBD2. The V gene end was trimmed by 4 bases and the J gene end by 5 bases; junction bases not matched to a gene: 11. There are 16 residues in the CDR3. CDR1 and CDR2 (germline): SGDLS, YYNGEE. Here the CDR3 DNA reads TGTGCCAGCAGCCCCCCGGGCGGGAGGGCCAAAGATACGCAGTATTTT. It translates to CASSPPGGRAKDTQYF.

The chain's CDR3 is CASSLGRLLNTGELFF. CDR3 coding DNA: TGTGCCAGCAGCTTGGGGAGGCTCCTGAACACCGGGGAGCTGTTTTTT. The rearrangement joins TRBV7-9 to TRBJ2-2; D may be TRBD2 (6 bases). V was cut by 3 bases and J by 1 base, with 12 bases left in between. The CDR3 has 16 residues. Germline V lookup: CDR1 SEHNR, CDR2 FQNEAQ (reference sequence).

The chain joins TRBV28 to TRBJ2-5; TRBD2 might be the D (5 bases). V was clipped by 2 bases and J by 11 bases, with 24 bases between them. Per the germline V gene, CDR1 is MDHEN and CDR2 is SYDVKM. CDR3 length: 16 amino acids. CDR3 loop: CASSLGPHGEEREQYF. The DNA for the CDR3 is TGTGCCAGCAGTTTAGGCCCACACGGAGAAGAAAGGGAGCAGTACTTC.

The rearrangement uses TRBV19 and TRBJ2-7; 13 bases match TRBD2. V dropped 2 bases and J dropped 7; count of bases not matched to a gene: 8. The germline CDR1 and CDR2 sequences are LNHDA and SQIVND (reference sequence). CDR3 length: 16 amino acids. For the CDR3, the DNA is TGTGCCAGTAGTATAAGTGGGACTAGCGGGACGGGAGAGCAGTACTTC. This encodes CASSISGTSGTGEQYF. The entire variable domain, with the rest obtained from reference TRBV19 and TRBJ2-7, is as follows: DGGITQSPKYLFRKEGQNVTLSCEQNLNHDAMYWYRQDPGQGLRLIYYSQIVNDFQKGDIAEGYSVSREKKESFPLTVTSAQKNPTAFYLCASSISGTSGTGEQYFGPGTRLTVT.

This chain uses TRBV19 with TRBJ1-1; 7 positions match TRBD1. The CDR3 contains 14 residues. Germline V gene data show CDR1 as LNHDA and CDR2 as SQIVND (reference sequence). J lost 3 bases, V lost 5 bases, and 6 bases had no gene match. CDR3 DNA sequence: TGTGCCAGTAGTGCCTTGGACAGGCACACTGAAGCTTTCTTT. Amino acids: CASSALDRHTEAFF.

The V and J genes are TRBV18 and TRBJ2-2; D not certain. CDR1 is KGHSH, CDR2 LQKENI, per germline. The V gene lost 5 bases and the J gene lost 2 bases, with 6 bases spanning the gap. This CDR3 contains 13 residues. Here the CDR3 DNA reads TGTGCCAGCTCATCAACTAACACCGGGGAGCTGTTTTTT. Encoded protein: CASSSTNTGELFF.

This chain uses TRBV7-2 with TRBJ2-3, with unresolved D. The CDR3 has 13 residues. CDR1 is SGHTA and CDR2 is FQGNSA in the germline V gene. Trimming cost V 1 base and J 4 bases, with 6 bases left between them. CDR3 region: CASSLGVADTQYF. For the CDR3, the DNA is TGTGCCAGCAGCTTAGGAGTCGCAGATACGCAGTATTTT.

The chain links TRBV7-2 to TRBJ2-1; 14 nucleotides match TRBD2. The germline gives CDR1 SGHTA, CDR2 FQGNSA. The CDR3 contains 16 residues. Trimming cost V 5 bases and J 5 bases; bases outside gene matches: 5. CDR3 sequence reads: CASSPRTSGRNNEQFF. CDR3 sequence (DNA): TGTGCCAGCAGCCCTAGGACTAGCGGGAGGAACAATGAGCAGTTCTTC.

The chain combines TRBV28 with TRBJ1-4, with 8 nucleotides matching TRBD1. The CDR3 sequence is 17 residues long. The V gene's germline CDR1 is MDHEN and CDR2 SYDVKM. With V trimmed by 4 bases and J by 2 bases, 9 bases remained unmatched. CDR3 region: CASSSYGQGWTNEKLFF. The CDR3 coding sequence is TGTGCCAGCAGTTCCTACGGACAGGGATGGACTAATGAAAAACTGTTTTTT. Full variable domain (rest looked up from reference TRBV28 and TRBJ1-4): DVKVTQSSRYLVKRTGEKVFLECVQDMDHENMFWYRQDPGLGLRLIYFSYDVKMKEKGDIPEGYSVSREKKERFSLILESASTNQTSMYLCASSSYGQGWTNEKLFFGSGTQLSVL.